Listed here are 2 T cell receptor beta chains from one sample, sequenced in a study of T cells in Graves' hyperthyroidism and ophthalmopathy (dated by TCRdb to about 2019). Library preparation used multiplex PCR. TCRdb lists the instrument as Illumina HiSeq 2000. The TCR beta CDR3 regions were amplified from RNA transcripts. The TCR CDR3 was subjected to a first round of RT-PCR using the HTBI primer set and the Qiagen OneStep RT-PCR kit. Through fastp at Q25 and MiXCR, TCRdb rebuilt clones from the public reads, retaining in-frame beta chains. Every CDR3 protein is listed once, alongside the most common genes and DNA of its rows. The sample contains 750,000 to 900,000 distinct CDR3 sequences, around 39% of them found a single time. Of the sample, around 9.3% is held by the ten largest clones. Sequenced input: blood. The receptors derive from a young man with Graves' hyperthyroidism.

This clonotype was observed many times. The rearrangement uses TRBV20-1 and TRBJ1-2; tentative D call: TRBD1 (5 bases). The V and J ends lost 2 bases and 4 bases respectively, with 14 bases between them. This CDR3 has 14 residues. Germline-derived CDR1 and CDR2 are DFQATT and SNEGSKA (reference sequence). The CDR3 sequence is CSARYRFNPYGYTF. Written as DNA, the CDR3 is TGCAGTGCTAGATACAGGTTTAATCCCTATGGCTACACCTTC.

The chain is built from TRBV5-1 and TRBJ1-1; 7 bases fit TRBD1. V trimming: 6 bases; J trimming: 4 bases; junction bases outside the gene matches: 12. CDR3 length: 15 amino acids. Germline loops: CDR1 SGHRS, CDR2 YFSETQ. The CDR3 region is CASIPGQTEGTEAFF. CDR3 DNA: TGCGCCAGCATCCCGGGACAGACTGAGGGCACTGAAGCTTTCTTT. Looking up the rest from reference TRBV5-1 and TRBJ1-1 gives the full variable domain: KAGVTQTPRYLIKTRGQQVTLSCSPISGHRSVSWYQQTPGQGLQFLFEYFSETQRNKGNFPGRFSGRQFSNSRSEMNVSTLELGDSALYLCASIPGQTEGTEAFFGQGTRLTVV.